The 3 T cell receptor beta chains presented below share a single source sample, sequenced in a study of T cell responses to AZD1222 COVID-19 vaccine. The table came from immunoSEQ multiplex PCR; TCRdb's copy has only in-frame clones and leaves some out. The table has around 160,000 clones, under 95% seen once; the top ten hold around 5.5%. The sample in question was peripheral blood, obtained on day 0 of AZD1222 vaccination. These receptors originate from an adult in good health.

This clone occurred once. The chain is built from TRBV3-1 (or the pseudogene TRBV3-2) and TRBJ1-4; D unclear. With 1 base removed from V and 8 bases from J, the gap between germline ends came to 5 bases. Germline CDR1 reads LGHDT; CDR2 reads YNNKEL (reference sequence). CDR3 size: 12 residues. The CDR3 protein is CASSQVGEKLFF. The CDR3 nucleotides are TGTGCCAGCAGCCAAGTCGGCGAAAAACTGTTTTTT.

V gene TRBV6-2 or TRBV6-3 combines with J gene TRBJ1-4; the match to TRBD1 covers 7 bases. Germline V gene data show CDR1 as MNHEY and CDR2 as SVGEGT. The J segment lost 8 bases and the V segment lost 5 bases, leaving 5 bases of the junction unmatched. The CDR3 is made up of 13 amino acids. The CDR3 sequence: CASSDRVGEKLFF. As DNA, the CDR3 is TGTGCCAGCAGTGACAGGGTTGGCGAAAAACTGTTTTTT.

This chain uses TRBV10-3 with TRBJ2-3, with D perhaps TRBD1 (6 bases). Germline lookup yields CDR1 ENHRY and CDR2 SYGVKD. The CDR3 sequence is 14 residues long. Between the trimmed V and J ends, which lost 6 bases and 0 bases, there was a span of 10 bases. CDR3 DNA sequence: TGTGCCATCAGGGGGGCTGGGAGCACAGATACGCAGTATTTT. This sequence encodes CAIRGAGSTDTQYF.